This TCR beta chain originates from a study of blood T cell repertoires in COVID-19. Authors' methods: Scientists estimated how many nucleated cells there were by amplifying reference gene primers. The assay was immunoSEQ multiplex PCR, and TCRdb's table has in-frame clones only and misses some. For V, J and clone size, that table is used; D and trimming come from the DNA. Of roughly 230,000 clones listed, 80% to 90% are singletons. Input material: peripheral blood. The sequence came from a woman between 40 and 50 years old who had recovered from COVID-19.

The CDR3 sequence: CATSRIQGGGTDTQYF. In DNA, the CDR3 is TGTGCCACCAGCAGAATACAGGGTGGTGGGACAGATACGCAGTATTTT. The chain couples TRBV15 to TRBJ2-3, with D maybe TRBD1 (6 bases). CDR3 length: 16 residues. The ends were cut back, 2 bases at V and 3 bases at J, with 15 bases in the middle. CDR1 is LNHNV, CDR2 YYDKDF, per germline (reference sequence).